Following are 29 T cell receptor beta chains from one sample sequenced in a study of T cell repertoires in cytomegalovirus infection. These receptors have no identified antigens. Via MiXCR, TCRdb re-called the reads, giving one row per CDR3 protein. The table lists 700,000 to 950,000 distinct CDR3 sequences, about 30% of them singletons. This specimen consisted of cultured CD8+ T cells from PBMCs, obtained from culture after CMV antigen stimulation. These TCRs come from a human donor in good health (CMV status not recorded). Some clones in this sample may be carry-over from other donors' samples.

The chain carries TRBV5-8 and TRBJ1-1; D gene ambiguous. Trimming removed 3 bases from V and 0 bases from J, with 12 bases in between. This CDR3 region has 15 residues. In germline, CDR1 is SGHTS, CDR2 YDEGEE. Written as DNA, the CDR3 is TGTGCCAGCAGCTCCCCCGAGCTCATGAACACTGAAGCTTTCTTT. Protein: CASSSPELMNTEAFF. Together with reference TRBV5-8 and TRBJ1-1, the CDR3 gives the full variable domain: EAGVTQSPTHLIKTRGQQATLRCSPISGHTSVYWYQQALGLGLQFLLWYDEGEERNRGNFPPRFSGRQFPNYSSELNVNALELEDSALYLCASSSPELMNTEAFFGQGTRLTVV.

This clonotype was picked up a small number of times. The CDR3 here is CASTSGRNSQYF. CDR3 DNA sequence: TGTGCCAGCACCTCAGGACGGAATTCCCAGTACTTC. This chain joins TRBV12-3 or TRBV12-4 and TRBJ2-5; no firm D call. V lost 7 bases, J lost 9 bases, and 15 bases lay in between. This CDR3 region has 12 residues.

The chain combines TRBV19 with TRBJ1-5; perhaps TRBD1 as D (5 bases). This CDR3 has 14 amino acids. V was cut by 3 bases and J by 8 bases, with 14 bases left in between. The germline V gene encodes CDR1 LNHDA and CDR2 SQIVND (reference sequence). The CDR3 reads CASSMGGRREPQHF. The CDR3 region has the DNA TGTGCCAGTAGTATGGGGGGACGGAGGGAGCCCCAGCATTTT.

The CDR3 sequence: CSVEGVGNQETQYF. In DNA, the CDR3 is TGCAGCGTTGAGGGGGTGGGGAACCAAGAGACCCAGTACTTC. The chain employs TRBV29-1 and TRBJ2-5; TRBD1 or TRBD2 may be the D gene (5 bases each). Trimming pared 3 bases from V and 0 bases from J, leaving 11 bases between. CDR3 size: 14 residues. The germline gives CDR1 SQVTM, CDR2 ANQGSEA.

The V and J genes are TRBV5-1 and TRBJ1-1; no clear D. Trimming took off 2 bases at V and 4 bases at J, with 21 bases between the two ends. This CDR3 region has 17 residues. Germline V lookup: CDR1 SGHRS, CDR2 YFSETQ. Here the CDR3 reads CASSFLLLEDVGTEAFF. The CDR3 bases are TGCGCCAGCAGCTTTCTCCTTCTGGAGGATGTCGGCACTGAAGCTTTCTTT. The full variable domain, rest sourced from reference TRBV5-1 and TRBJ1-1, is KAGVTQTPRYLIKTRGQQVTLSCSPISGHRSVSWYQQTPGQGLQFLFEYFSETQRNKGNFPGRFSGRQFSNSRSEMNVSTLELGDSALYLCASSFLLLEDVGTEAFFGQGTRLTVV.

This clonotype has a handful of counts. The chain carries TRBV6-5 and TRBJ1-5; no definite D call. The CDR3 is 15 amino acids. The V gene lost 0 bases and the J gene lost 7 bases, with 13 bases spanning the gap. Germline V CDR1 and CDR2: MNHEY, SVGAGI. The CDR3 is CASSYSIGSRQPQHF. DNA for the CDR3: TGTGCCAGCAGTTACTCGATTGGGTCCCGACAGCCCCAGCATTTT.

As DNA, the CDR3 is TGCGCCAGCAGCCAAGGTCCAGCGGGGGGGCCGGACACCGGGGAGCTGTTTTTT. Its translation is CASSQGPAGGPDTGELFF. The genes are TRBV4-3 and TRBJ2-2, with TRBD2 identical over 10 bases. The J segment lost 3 bases and the V segment lost 1 base, leaving 8 bases of the junction unmatched. Germline CDR1 LGHNA, CDR2 YSLEER. This CDR3 contains 18 residues.

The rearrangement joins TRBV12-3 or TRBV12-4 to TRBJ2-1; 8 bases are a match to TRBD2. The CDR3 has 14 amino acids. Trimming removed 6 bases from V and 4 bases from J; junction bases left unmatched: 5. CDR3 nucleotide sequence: TGTGCCAGCAGCAACGGGGGGGAGTACAATGAGCAGTTCTTC. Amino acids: CASSNGGEYNEQFF.

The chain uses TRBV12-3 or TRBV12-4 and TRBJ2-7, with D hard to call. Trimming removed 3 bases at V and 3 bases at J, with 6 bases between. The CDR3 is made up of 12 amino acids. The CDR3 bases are TGTGCCAGCAGTTTGTACGACTACGAGCAGTACTTC. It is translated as CASSLYDYEQYF.

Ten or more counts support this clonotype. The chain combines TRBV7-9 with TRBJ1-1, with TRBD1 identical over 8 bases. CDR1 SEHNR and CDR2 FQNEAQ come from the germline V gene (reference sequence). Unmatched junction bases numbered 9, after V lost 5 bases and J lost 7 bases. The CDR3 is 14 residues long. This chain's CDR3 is CASSAPGGQGEAFF. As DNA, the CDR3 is TGTGCCAGCAGCGCCCCAGGCGGACAGGGTGAAGCTTTCTTT.

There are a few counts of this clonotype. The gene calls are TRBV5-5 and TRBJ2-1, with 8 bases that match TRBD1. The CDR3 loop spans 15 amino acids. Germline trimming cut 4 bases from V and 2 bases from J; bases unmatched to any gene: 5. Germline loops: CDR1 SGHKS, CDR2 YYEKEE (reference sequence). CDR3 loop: CASSPWTGPYNEQFF. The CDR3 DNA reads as TGTGCCAGCAGCCCATGGACAGGGCCCTACAATGAGCAGTTCTTC.

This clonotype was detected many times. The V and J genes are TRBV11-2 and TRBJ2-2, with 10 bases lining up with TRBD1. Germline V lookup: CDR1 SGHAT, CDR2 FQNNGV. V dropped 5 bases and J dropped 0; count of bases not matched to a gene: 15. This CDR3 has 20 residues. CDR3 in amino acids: CASSGRVRDRGQANTGELFF. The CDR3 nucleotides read TGTGCCAGCAGCGGGAGGGTGCGGGACAGGGGTCAAGCGAACACCGGGGAGCTGTTTTTT.

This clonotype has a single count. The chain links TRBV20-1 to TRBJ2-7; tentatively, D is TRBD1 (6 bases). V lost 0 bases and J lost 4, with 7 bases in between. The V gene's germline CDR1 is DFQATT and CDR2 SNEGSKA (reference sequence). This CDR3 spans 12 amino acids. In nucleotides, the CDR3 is TGCAGTGCTAGAGAAGACAGGTACGAGCAGTACGTC. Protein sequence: CSAREDRYEQYV.

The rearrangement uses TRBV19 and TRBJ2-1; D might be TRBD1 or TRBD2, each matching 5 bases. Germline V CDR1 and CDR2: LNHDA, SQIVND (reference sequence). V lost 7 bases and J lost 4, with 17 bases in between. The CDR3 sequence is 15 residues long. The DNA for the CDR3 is TGTGCCAGTACCGATGGGACCCCCTCTTACAATGAGCAGTTCTTC. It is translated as CASTDGTPSYNEQFF. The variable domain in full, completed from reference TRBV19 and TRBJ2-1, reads DGGITQSPKYLFRKEGQNVTLSCEQNLNHDAMYWYRQDPGQGLRLIYYSQIVNDFQKGDIAEGYSVSREKKESFPLTVTSAQKNPTAFYLCASTDGTPSYNEQFFGPGTRLTVL.

Written as DNA, the CDR3 is TGTGCCAGCAGTCCCCGTAAGCGGACGATCACAGATACGCAGTATTTT. As protein: CASSPRKRTITDTQYF. The chain uses TRBV6-5 and TRBJ2-3, with D possibly TRBD2 on 5 matching bases. Germline assignment: CDR1 MNHEY and CDR2 SVGAGI. V lost 5 bases, J lost 2 bases, and 17 bases lay in between. The CDR3 extends over 16 amino acids.

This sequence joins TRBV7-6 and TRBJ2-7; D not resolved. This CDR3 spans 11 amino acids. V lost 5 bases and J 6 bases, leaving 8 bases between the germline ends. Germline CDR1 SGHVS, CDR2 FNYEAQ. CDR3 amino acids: CASSGSREQYF. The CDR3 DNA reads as TGTGCCAGCAGCGGCTCTCGCGAGCAGTACTTC.

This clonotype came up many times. CDR3 protein: CASSLSEGAGDTQYF. CDR3 nucleotides: TGTGCCAGCAGCTTATCGGAGGGCGCCGGGGATACGCAGTATTTT. The chain joins TRBV7-9 to TRBJ2-3; D possibly corresponds to TRBD2 (6 bases). V lost 2 bases, J lost 6 bases, and 15 bases lay in between. This CDR3 has 15 residues. The germline V gene has CDR1 SEHNR and CDR2 FQNEAQ (reference sequence).

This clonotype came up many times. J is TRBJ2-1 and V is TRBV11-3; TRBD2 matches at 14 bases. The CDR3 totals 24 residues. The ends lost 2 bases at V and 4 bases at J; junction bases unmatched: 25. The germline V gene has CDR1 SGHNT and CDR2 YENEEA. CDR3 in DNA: TGTGCCAGCAGCTTACAAGCACAGGTGGCGACACTTGTTGGACTAGCGGGGGGATACAATGAGCAGTTCTTC. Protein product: CASSLQAQVATLVGLAGGYNEQFF.

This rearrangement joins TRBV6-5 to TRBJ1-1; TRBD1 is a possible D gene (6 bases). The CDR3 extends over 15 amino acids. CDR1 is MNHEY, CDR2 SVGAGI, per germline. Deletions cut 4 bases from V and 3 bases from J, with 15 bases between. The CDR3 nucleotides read TGTGCCAGCAGTTTCCCCGGGGGCAAAGACACTGAAGCTTTCTTT. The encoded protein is CASSFPGGKDTEAFF.

The CDR3 loop reads CASSAPAPSYNEQFF. The CDR3 DNA reads as TGTGCCAGCAGCGCCCCGGCCCCATCCTACAATGAGCAGTTCTTC. The chain joins TRBV7-9 to TRBJ2-1; D unclear. Germline V CDR1 and CDR2: SEHNR, FQNEAQ (reference sequence). CDR3 size: 15 residues. The ends were cut back, 5 bases at V and 1 base at J, with 12 bases in the middle.

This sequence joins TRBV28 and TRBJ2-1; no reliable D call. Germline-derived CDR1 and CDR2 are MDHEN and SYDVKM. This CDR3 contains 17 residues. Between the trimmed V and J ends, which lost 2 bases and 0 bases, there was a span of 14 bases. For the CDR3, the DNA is TGTGCCAGCAGTTTAAAAGTTGGCTTCATCTCCTACAATGAGCAGTTCTTC. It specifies CASSLKVGFISYNEQFF.

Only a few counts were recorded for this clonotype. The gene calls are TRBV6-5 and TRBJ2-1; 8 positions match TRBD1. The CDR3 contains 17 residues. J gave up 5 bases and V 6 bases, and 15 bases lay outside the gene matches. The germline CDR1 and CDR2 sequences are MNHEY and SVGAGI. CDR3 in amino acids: CASSELYTGGRNNEQFF. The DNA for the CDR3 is TGTGCCAGCAGCGAACTCTATACAGGGGGACGTAACAATGAGCAGTTCTTC.

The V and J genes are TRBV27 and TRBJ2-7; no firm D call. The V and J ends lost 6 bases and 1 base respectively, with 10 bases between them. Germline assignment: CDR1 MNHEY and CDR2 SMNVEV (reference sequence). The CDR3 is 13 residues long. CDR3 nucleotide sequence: TGTGCCAGCAGCACGTCCCCTTCCTACGAGCAGTACTTC. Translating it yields CASSTSPSYEQYF.

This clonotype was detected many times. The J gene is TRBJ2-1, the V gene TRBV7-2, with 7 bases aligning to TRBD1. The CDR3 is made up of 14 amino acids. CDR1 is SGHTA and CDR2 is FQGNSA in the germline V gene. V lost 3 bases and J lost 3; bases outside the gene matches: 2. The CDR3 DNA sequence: TGTGCCAGCAGCTTCCGGGACAGCTACAATGAGCAGTTCTTC. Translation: CASSFRDSYNEQFF.

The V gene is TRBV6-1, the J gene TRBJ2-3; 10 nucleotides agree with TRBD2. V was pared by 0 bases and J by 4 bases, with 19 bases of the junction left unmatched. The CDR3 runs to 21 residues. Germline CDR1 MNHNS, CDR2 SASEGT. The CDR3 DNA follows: TGTGCCAGCAGTGAAGCAGGAAAGGTGGTAGCGGGGGGTCTCGAGGCAGATACGCAGTATTTT. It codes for CASSEAGKVVAGGLEADTQYF.

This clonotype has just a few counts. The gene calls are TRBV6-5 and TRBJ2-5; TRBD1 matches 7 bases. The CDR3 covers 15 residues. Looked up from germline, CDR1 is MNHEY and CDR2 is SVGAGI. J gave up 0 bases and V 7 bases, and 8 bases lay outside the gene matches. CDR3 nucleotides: TGTGCCAGCACCCTGTCAGGGGGACACCAAGAGACCCAGTACTTC. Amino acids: CASTLSGGHQETQYF.

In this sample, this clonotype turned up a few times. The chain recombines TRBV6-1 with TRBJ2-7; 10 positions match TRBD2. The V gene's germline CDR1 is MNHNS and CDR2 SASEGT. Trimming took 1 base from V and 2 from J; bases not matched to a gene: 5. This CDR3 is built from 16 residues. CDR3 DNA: TGTGCCAGCAGTGAAGGTGTTAGCGGGGGGCCCTACGAGCAGTACTTC. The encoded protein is CASSEGVSGGPYEQYF.

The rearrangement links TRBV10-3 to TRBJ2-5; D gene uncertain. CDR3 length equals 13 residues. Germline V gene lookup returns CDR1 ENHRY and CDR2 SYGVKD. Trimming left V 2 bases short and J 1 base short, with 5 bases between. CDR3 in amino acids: CAISEGSQETQYF. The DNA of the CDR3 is TGTGCCATCAGTGAGGGCAGCCAAGAGACCCAGTACTTC.

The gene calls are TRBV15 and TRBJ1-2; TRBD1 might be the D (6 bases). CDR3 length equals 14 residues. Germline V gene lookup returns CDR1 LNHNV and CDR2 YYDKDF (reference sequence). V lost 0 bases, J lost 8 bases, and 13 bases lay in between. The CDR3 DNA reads TGTGCCACCAGCAGAGATCGGACAGCAAGGGGCTACACCTTC. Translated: CATSRDRTARGYTF. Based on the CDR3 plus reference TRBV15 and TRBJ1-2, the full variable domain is DAMVIQNPRYQVTQFGKPVTLSCSQTLNHNVMYWYQQKSSQAPKLLFHYYDKDFNNEADTPDNFQSRRPNTSFCFLDIRSPGLGDTAMYLCATSRDRTARGYTFGSGTRLTVV.